The sequence of this TCR beta chain was determined in a study of cytomegalovirus exposure and HLA in healthy donors. Primers included in the PCR were 60 Vbeta and 13 Jbeta primers. Assay: immunoSEQ multiplex PCR; the TCRdb copy retains only in-frame clones and omits some. The sample gives approximately 150,000 clones, 80% to 90% of which show up once; 3.5% to 4.5% is in the top ten. Germline CDR1 SGHRS, CDR2 YFSETQ. V lost 0 bases to trimming and J lost 8 bases; unmatched junction nucleotides: 4. The CDR3 is 16 amino acids. The receptor was derived from a woman between 40 and 55 years old in good health and CMV-seropositive. The material sequenced was PBMCs. The chain links TRBV5-1 to TRBJ2-1; TRBD2 aligns across 14 bases. The CDR3 coding sequence is TGCGCCAGCAGCTTGGGACTAGCGGGGGGGGTAGATGAGCAGTTCTTC. Its protein is CASSLGLAGGVDEQFF.